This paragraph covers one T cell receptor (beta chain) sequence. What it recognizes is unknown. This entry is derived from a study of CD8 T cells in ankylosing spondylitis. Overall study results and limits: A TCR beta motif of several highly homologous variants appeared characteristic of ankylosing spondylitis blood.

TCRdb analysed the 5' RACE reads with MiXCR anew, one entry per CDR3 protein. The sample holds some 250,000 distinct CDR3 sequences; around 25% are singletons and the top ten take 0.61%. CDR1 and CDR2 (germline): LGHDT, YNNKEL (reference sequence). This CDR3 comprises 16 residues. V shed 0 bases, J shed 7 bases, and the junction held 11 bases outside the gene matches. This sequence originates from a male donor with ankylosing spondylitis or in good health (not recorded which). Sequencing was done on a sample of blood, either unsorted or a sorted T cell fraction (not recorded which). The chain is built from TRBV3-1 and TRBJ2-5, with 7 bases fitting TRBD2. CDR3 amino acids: CASSQDSGTTSRTQYF. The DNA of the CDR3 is TGTGCCAGCAGCCAAGATTCCGGGACTACCTCGAGGACCCAGTACTTC.